The 17 T cell receptor beta chains in this list originate from one sample, sequenced in a study of cytomegalovirus exposure and HLA in healthy donors. In the PCR, 60 Vbeta and 13 Jbeta primers were used. The repertoire was sequenced with immunoSEQ multiplex PCR; TCRdb's copy has only in-frame clones and lacks some. The profile shows some 90,000 clones, around 81% of them singletons. The sample consisted of PBMCs. Receptors originate from a woman aged 70-85 years in good health and CMV-seropositive.

This clone was detected only once. This rearrangement joins TRBV4-1 to TRBJ2-2, with 9 nucleotides matching TRBD2. The CDR3 is 20 residues long. Germline V gene data show CDR1 as MGHRA and CDR2 as YSYEKL. The junction had 15 bases not matched to a gene; V was cut back by 0 bases and J by 4 bases. The DNA for the CDR3 is TGCGCCAGCAGCCAAGATCGGGGACTAGTCACGCGGGAGGGCACCGGGGAGCTGTTTTTT. It is translated as CASSQDRGLVTREGTGELFF.

The CDR3 sequence: CASSQRVGQGAGGYTF. CDR3 bases: TGCGCCAGCAGCCAACGCGTGGGACAGGGGGCAGGTGGCTACACCTTC. This chain connects TRBV5-1 to TRBJ1-2; 12 nucleotides line up with TRBD1. This CDR3 spans 16 amino acids. V lost 4 bases, J lost 7 bases, and 11 bases stayed unmatched. The germline V gene has CDR1 SGHRS and CDR2 YFSETQ.

The chain has TRBV4-2 and TRBJ2-7, with 11 positions matching TRBD2. The length of the CDR3 is 17 residues. Unmatched junction bases numbered 9, after V lost 3 bases and J lost 2 bases. Germline V gives CDR1 LGHNA, CDR2 YNFKEQ. The CDR3 region is CASSHAKTSGSAYEQYF. In DNA, the CDR3 is TGTGCCAGCAGCCATGCGAAAACTAGCGGGAGTGCCTACGAGCAGTACTTC.

The CDR3, as DNA: TGTGCCAGCAGCTTAGGCGTGTTAGCTAACTATGGCTACACCTTC. Protein sequence: CASSLGVLANYGYTF. The rearrangement links TRBV7-9 to TRBJ1-2; no firm D call. Germline V gene lookup returns CDR1 SEHNR and CDR2 FQNEAQ (reference sequence). The CDR3 runs to 15 residues. V dropped 1 base and J dropped 0 bases, with 9 bases sitting between them. The full variable domain, rest sourced from reference TRBV7-9 and TRBJ1-2, is DTGVSQNPRHKITKRGQNVTFRCDPISEHNRLYWYRQTLGQGPEFLTYFQNEAQLEKSRLLSDRFSAERPKGSFSTLEIQRTEQGDSAMYLCASSLGVLANYGYTFGSGTRLTVV.

This clone was counted a few times. One junction end does not reproduce the germline sequence, and a read error may be involved. The chain joins TRBV5-4 to TRBJ2-7; D may be TRBD1 (5 bases). The CDR3 is 15 amino acids. Germline V CDR1 and CDR2: SGHNT, YYREEE (reference sequence). CDR3 sequence (DNA): TGCGCCAGCAGCCAGGTTACAGGATCCTCCTACGAGCAGTACTTC. Translation: CASSQVTGSSYEQYF.

Only a few counts were recorded for this clone. The chain carries TRBV19 and TRBJ1-1; D gene unclear. The CDR3 contains 13 residues. The V gene's germline CDR1 is LNHDA and CDR2 SQIVND (reference sequence). Trimming took 4 bases from V and 1 from J, leaving 7 bases between them. CDR3: CASSKQPNTEAFF. In nucleotides, the CDR3 is TGTGCCAGTAGTAAACAGCCGAACACTGAAGCTTTCTTT. The full variable domain, its missing parts supplied by reference TRBV19 and TRBJ1-1, is DGGITQSPKYLFRKEGQNVTLSCEQNLNHDAMYWYRQDPGQGLRLIYYSQIVNDFQKGDIAEGYSVSREKKESFPLTVTSAQKNPTAFYLCASSKQPNTEAFFGQGTRLTVV.

This chain connects TRBV6-1 to TRBJ2-1; the match to TRBD1 covers 8 bases. In germline, CDR1 is MNHNS, CDR2 SASEGT. Trimming took 2 bases from V and 10 from J; bases not matched to a gene: 7. This CDR3 comprises 14 residues. As DNA, the CDR3 is TGTGCCAGCAGTGAAAGGACAGGGAAACTCGAGCAGTTCTTC. Protein product: CASSERTGKLEQFF.

This chain joins TRBV4-1 and TRBJ2-5; possible D gene TRBD2, 5 bases. Germline CDR1 and CDR2: MGHRA and YSYEKL. Trimming took 2 bases from V and 5 from J, leaving 18 bases between them. CDR3 length: 16 residues. The DNA for the CDR3 is TGCGCCAGCAGCCAATTGGGGAGACCCCCATTTGAGACCCAGTACTTC. Translating gives CASSQLGRPPFETQYF.

The chain combines TRBV5-4 with TRBJ2-1; possibly TRBD2 for D (6 bases). The CDR3 contains 16 residues. V was trimmed by 0 bases and J by 2 bases, leaving 12 bases between them. Germline-derived CDR1 and CDR2 are SGHNT and YYREEE (reference sequence). CDR3 residues: CASSLAGRVAYNEQFF. In DNA, the CDR3 is TGTGCCAGCAGCTTGGCCGGGAGAGTGGCCTACAATGAGCAGTTCTTC.

This clone has only a few counts. The gene calls are TRBV7-8 and TRBJ1-5, with TRBD1 matching over 9 bases. Unmatched junction bases numbered 4, after V lost 5 bases and J lost 5 bases. CDR3 size: 14 residues. Germline assignment: CDR1 SGHVS and CDR2 FQNEAQ. In DNA form, the CDR3 reads TGTGCCAGCAGCCTCACAGGGGGCGATCAGCCCCAGCATTTT. The encoded protein is CASSLTGGDQPQHF. Full variable domain (missing parts from reference TRBV7-8 and TRBJ1-5): GAGVSQSPRYKVAKRGQDVALRCDPISGHVSLFWYQQALGQGPEFLTYFQNEAQLDKSGLPSDRFFAERPEGSVSTLKIQRTQQEDSAVYLCASSLTGGDQPQHFGDGTRLSIL.

In regard to this clone: The junction departs from germline at one end; a sequencing error may be responsible. The chain combines TRBV5-6 with TRBJ1-1; 11 nucleotides agree with TRBD1. CDR1 is SGHDT and CDR2 is YYEEEE in the germline V gene. This CDR3 has 14 residues. The CDR3 region is CASRLDRGHPEAFF. CDR3 DNA: TGTGCCAGCAGATTGGACAGGGGGCATCCTGAAGCTTTCTTT. The variable domain in full, with the rest retrieved from reference TRBV5-6 and TRBJ1-1, is DAGVTQSPTHLIKTRGQQVTLRCSPKSGHDTVSWYQQALGQGPQFIFQYYEEEERQRGNFPDRFSGHQFPNYSSELNVNALLLGDSALYLCASRLDRGHPEAFFGQGTRLTVV.

The chain employs TRBV4-2 and TRBJ2-7; 8 bases match TRBD2. Trimming removed 0 bases from V and 4 bases from J; junction bases left unmatched: 2. The length of the CDR3 is 14 residues. Germline loops: CDR1 LGHNA, CDR2 YNFKEQ. DNA for the CDR3: TGTGCCAGCAGCCAAGATCGGGGGGGGTACGAGCAGTACTTC. Translation gives CASSQDRGGYEQYF.

This clone was seen only a few times. This sequence joins TRBV19 and TRBJ1-1, with D possibly matching TRBD1 (5 bases). CDR3 length: 13 amino acids. Germline V CDR1 and CDR2: LNHDA, SQIVND (reference sequence). V dropped 5 bases and J dropped 1 base, with 8 bases sitting between them. The CDR3: CASSLTGNTEAFF. The CDR3 coding sequence is TGTGCCAGTAGTTTAACAGGGAACACTGAAGCTTTCTTT.

The chain links TRBV7-2 to TRBJ2-3, with 9 bases that match TRBD2. V was pared by 6 bases and J by 7 bases, with 11 bases of the junction left unmatched. The CDR3 consists of 15 residues. Germline values: CDR1 SGHTA, CDR2 FQGNSA. This CDR3 reads CASSSRREGLNTQYF. The CDR3 DNA follows: TGTGCCAGCAGTTCCCGGCGGGAGGGCCTAAATACGCAGTATTTT.

V is TRBV5-4 and J is TRBJ2-7; D possibly corresponds to TRBD1 (5 bases). V dropped 0 bases and J dropped 1 base, with 20 bases sitting between them. There are 18 residues in the CDR3. Germline V gene sequence: CDR1 SGHNT, CDR2 YYREEE (reference sequence). DNA of the CDR3: TGTGCCAGCAGCTTGGACAGGACCACTATCCTTCCATCCTACGAGCAGTACTTC. Its protein is CASSLDRTTILPSYEQYF.

The chain carries TRBV7-9 and TRBJ2-7; 7 positions agree with TRBD2. The CDR3 has 17 amino acids. V was pared by 4 bases and J by 2 bases, with 14 bases of the junction left unmatched. Germline loops: CDR1 SEHNR, CDR2 FQNEAQ (reference sequence). As DNA, the CDR3 is TGTGCCAGCAGCTCACCGGGATTCGGGACTAACACCTACGAGCAGTACTTC. Translated, it gives CASSSPGFGTNTYEQYF.

The chain uses TRBV21-1 and TRBJ2-4; the D call of TRBD1 is as the table states it, not checked on the DNA. TRBV21-1 is a pseudogene. The CDR3 consists of 15 residues. The CDR3 loop reads CASSTRQLAKNIQYF. Written as DNA, the CDR3 is TGTGCCAGCAGCACTAGACAGTTAGCCAAAAACATTCAGTACTTC.